This T cell receptor (beta chain) was sequenced during a study of blood T cell repertoires in COVID-19. Study as a whole: Samples came from the United States, Italy and Spain, spanning acute and convalescent COVID-19. From T cells, B-cell-depleted T cells, or PBMCs came the material, which was cDNA or gDNA.

Under the authors' procedure: Estimated nucleated cell counts came from reference gene primer amplification. Only in-frame clones appear in the TCRdb table, and some are missing; sequencing was by immunoSEQ multiplex PCR. V and J calls plus clone size are reproduced from that table; the DNA served to infer D and trimming. The table lists about 150,000 clones, 86% of them singletons. The receptor was isolated from a man over 45 with active or convalescent COVID-19. Sequenced material: peripheral blood.

The CDR3 DNA reads as TGTGCCACCAGTGACACGACGGGAGTGGCAGGATCTGGGGCCAACGTCCTGACTTTC. Its translation is CATSDTTGVAGSGANVLTF. The chain joins TRBV24-1 to TRBJ2-6, with TRBD2 as a possible D gene (6 bases). Trimming took 4 bases from V and 1 from J, leaving 19 bases between them. CDR3 size: 19 residues. From germline, CDR1 is KGHDR and CDR2 SFDVKD.